Listed here are 17 T cell receptor beta chains from one sample, sequenced in a study of T cell repertoires in cytomegalovirus infection. Each CDR3 protein is one row after TCRdb ran MiXCR on the reads. The sample carries about 500,000 distinct CDR3 sequences, more than 30% recorded once. No antigens are known for them. The sequenced sample was cultured PBMCs, obtained from culture after CMV antigen stimulation. The receptor source for this set is a human donor in good health (CMV status not recorded). Some clones in this sample may be carry-over from other donors' samples.

This clonotype was seen a few times. The CDR3 loop reads CASSGLAETQYF. The CDR3 DNA is TGTGCCAGCTCAGGGTTGGCGGAGACCCAGTACTTC. The chain uses TRBV28 and TRBJ2-5; the D gene is possibly TRBD1 (5 bases). The CDR3 loop spans 12 amino acids. V shed 8 bases and J shed 5 bases, with 12 bases lying between them. The germline V gene has CDR1 MDHEN and CDR2 SYDVKM.

This clonotype was observed a handful of times. The chain links TRBV19 to TRBJ1-5; 8 nucleotides align to TRBD1. V was clipped by 6 bases and J by 5 bases; unmatched bases: 9. This CDR3 has 15 residues. CDR1 and CDR2 (germline): LNHDA, SQIVND (reference sequence). The CDR3 DNA reads TGTGCCAGTAGCGACGGGACAGGCCGGCATCAGCCCCAGCATTTT. Its translation is CASSDGTGRHQPQHF. The full variable domain, completed using reference TRBV19 and TRBJ1-5, is DGGITQSPKYLFRKEGQNVTLSCEQNLNHDAMYWYRQDPGQGLRLIYYSQIVNDFQKGDIAEGYSVSREKKESFPLTVTSAQKNPTAFYLCASSDGTGRHQPQHFGDGTRLSIL.

This chain uses TRBV7-2 with TRBJ2-5; D might be TRBD2 (6 bases). The CDR3 is 17 residues long. V was pared by 2 bases and J by 1 base, with 17 bases between. Germline-derived CDR1 and CDR2 are SGHTA and FQGNSA. In DNA form, the CDR3 reads TGTGCCAGCAGCTTAACTTTCTCGGGGGTCCCCCAAGAGACCCAGTACTTC. Its translation is CASSLTFSGVPQETQYF. Full variable domain (remainder filled in from reference TRBV7-2 and TRBJ2-5): GAGVSQSPSNKVTEKGKDVELRCDPISGHTALYWYRQSLGQGLEFLIYFQGNSAPDKSGLPSDRFSAERTGGSVSTLTIQRTQQEDSAVYLCASSLTFSGVPQETQYFGPGTRLLVL.

The chain carries TRBV6-1 and TRBJ2-1, with D maybe TRBD2 (5 bases). There are 12 residues in the CDR3. CDR1 MNHNS and CDR2 SASEGT come from the germline V gene. V shed 11 bases and J shed 2 bases, with 10 bases lying between them. The CDR3 region is CAAGGAYNEQFF. The DNA of the CDR3 is TGTGCCGCCGGAGGCGCCTACAATGAGCAGTTCTTC.

The chain couples TRBV7-9 to TRBJ2-1; D remains unclear. Germline V CDR1 and CDR2: SEHNR, FQNEAQ (reference sequence). The V end was cut by 5 bases, the J end by 9 bases, with 5 bases between. There are 10 residues in the CDR3. The CDR3 reads CASSDLEQFF. CDR3 DNA sequence: TGTGCCAGCAGCGACCTTGAGCAGTTCTTC.

The CDR3, as DNA: TGCAGCAGCTCAGGGGGGGAGGTCACAGATACGCAGTATTTT. This translates into CSSSGGEVTDTQYF. This chain uses TRBV29-1 with TRBJ2-3; D is tentatively TRBD1 or TRBD2 (7 bases each). V shed 8 bases and J shed 2 bases, with 17 bases lying between them. CDR3 length equals 14 residues. Germline lookup yields CDR1 SQVTM and CDR2 ANQGSEA.

This sequence joins TRBV9 and TRBJ2-1; 9 bases agree with TRBD2. This CDR3 contains 14 residues. Germline assignment: CDR1 SGDLS and CDR2 YYNGEE. J gave up 9 bases and V 3 bases, and 7 bases lay outside the gene matches. CDR3 sequence (DNA): TGTGCCAGCAGCGCGGGACTAGCTGGGGGTGAGCAGTTCTTC. Its protein is CASSAGLAGGEQFF.

The V call is TRBV25-1, the J call TRBJ1-1; D ambiguous. The CDR3 totals 13 residues. Trimming took 0 bases from V and 6 from J, leaving 8 bases between them. Germline-derived CDR1 and CDR2 are MGHDK and SYGVNS. CDR3 sequence reads: CASSEYGRPEAFF. In nucleotides, the CDR3 is TGTGCCAGCAGTGAATATGGGCGCCCTGAAGCTTTCTTT. Full variable domain (remainder filled in from reference TRBV25-1 and TRBJ1-1): EADIYQTPRYLVIGTGKKITLECSQTMGHDKMYWYQQDPGMELHLIHYSYGVNSTEKGDLSSESTVSRIRTEHFPLTLESARPSHTSQYLCASSEYGRPEAFFGQGTRLTVV.

This clonotype was recorded many times. V usage is TRBV28 and J usage is TRBJ1-3; D remains ambiguous. The CDR3 is 14 residues long. CDR1 is MDHEN and CDR2 is SYDVKM in the germline V gene. V was trimmed by 2 bases and J by 3 bases, leaving 8 bases between them. CDR3 in amino acids: CASSLPYVGNTIYF. The DNA for the CDR3 is TGTGCCAGCAGTTTACCGTATGTTGGAAACACCATATATTTT.

The table lists this clonotype with many counts. The chain is built from TRBV6-5 and TRBJ2-3; D gene unclear. The V end lost 2 bases, the J end lost 4 bases, and 16 bases lay between the germline ends. This CDR3 has 16 amino acids. Germline V lookup: CDR1 MNHEY, CDR2 SVGAGI. CDR3 protein: CASSYTYDSAPDTQYF. The CDR3 nucleotides read TGTGCCAGCAGTTACACCTATGACTCGGCCCCAGATACGCAGTATTTT.

This clonotype was detected only a few times. The V call is TRBV12-3 or TRBV12-4, the J call TRBJ1-5; tentative D call: TRBD1 (5 bases). This CDR3 spans 14 amino acids. V lost 10 bases and J 2 bases, leaving 15 bases between the germline ends. The CDR3 nucleotides are TGTGCCACCGCGGGGGGAAATGGCAATCAGCCCCAGCATTTT. This encodes CATAGGNGNQPQHF.

This clonotype turned up a few times. The chain joins TRBV29-1 to TRBJ1-2; tentatively, D is TRBD1 (5 bases). The V gene lost 4 bases and the J gene lost 4 bases, with 16 bases spanning the gap. Germline assignment: CDR1 SQVTM and CDR2 ANQGSEA. The CDR3 is 14 residues long. The CDR3 DNA sequence: TGCAGCGTTGCGACAGTGGAATCATCCTATGGCTACACCTTC. This codes for CSVATVESSYGYTF.

The rearrangement links TRBV7-2 to TRBJ2-5; a weak D match, TRBD1 (5 bases). The CDR3 extends over 13 amino acids. Per germline, CDR1 SGHTA and CDR2 FQGNSA. V shed 4 bases and J shed 4 bases, with 10 bases lying between them. The CDR3 protein is CASSYQQGETQYF. The CDR3 DNA is TGTGCCAGCAGCTACCAGCAGGGAGAGACCCAGTACTTC.

This clonotype has ten or more counts. V is TRBV7-2 and J is TRBJ2-1; the D call may be TRBD1 or TRBD2 (5 bases each). CDR3 length: 17 amino acids. Germline V lookup: CDR1 SGHTA, CDR2 FQGNSA. V was clipped by 0 bases and J by 3 bases, with 15 bases between them. This chain's CDR3 is CASSLASSVGLYNEQFF. CDR3 nucleotide sequence: TGTGCCAGCAGCTTAGCGAGTAGCGTGGGGCTCTACAATGAGCAGTTCTTC.

V gene TRBV5-4 combines with J gene TRBJ1-2; 9 bases map to TRBD1. Germline-derived CDR1 and CDR2 are SGHNT and YYREEE (reference sequence). V lost 4 bases and J lost 10; bases outside the gene matches: 8. The CDR3 covers 13 residues. CDR3 bases: TGTGCCAGCAGCATGGGGACAGGGCTCGACTACACCTTC. It translates to CASSMGTGLDYTF.

J is TRBJ1-1 and V is TRBV7-2; a possible D gene is TRBD1 (5 bases). The CDR3 sequence is 16 residues long. CDR1 is SGHTA and CDR2 is FQGNSA in the germline V gene. Trimming shortened V by 1 base and J by 1 base, and 13 bases separated the two germline ends. The CDR3 nucleotides are TGTGCCAGCAGCTTAGAATGGGGCAGGGAGAACACTGAAGCTTTCTTT. It is translated as CASSLEWGRENTEAFF.

The sample holds a few counts of this clonotype. The chain has TRBV19 and TRBJ2-1, with 8 positions matching TRBD2. The germline gives CDR1 LNHDA, CDR2 SQIVND (reference sequence). This CDR3 is 19 amino acids long. The J segment lost 1 base and the V segment lost 1 base, leaving 12 bases of the junction unmatched. The CDR3 DNA follows: TGTGCCAGTAGTATAGTATTCGGCGGGAGGATTACTTCCTACAATGAGCAGTTCTTC. Translated, it gives CASSIVFGGRITSYNEQFF. The full variable domain, rest sourced from reference TRBV19 and TRBJ2-1, is DGGITQSPKYLFRKEGQNVTLSCEQNLNHDAMYWYRQDPGQGLRLIYYSQIVNDFQKGDIAEGYSVSREKKESFPLTVTSAQKNPTAFYLCASSIVFGGRITSYNEQFFGPGTRLTVL.